These T cell receptor beta chains were read from a single sample in a study of T cell changes during pregnancy in multiple sclerosis. Clones were sequenced by immunoSEQ multiplex PCR, and TCRdb holds only the in-frame ones, with some missing. The profile shows about 26,000 clones, 89% of them singletons. Sequences were derived from CD8+ T cells from peripheral blood mononuclear cells, sampled in the second trimester of pregnancy. The receptors come from a female donor with multiple sclerosis, enrolled in a pregnancy study. Both conserved end residues are part of each CDR3. Each record gives: CDR3 protein, CDR3 DNA, J gene, V gene, clone size, D gene. The D gene is left open where the match is weak. Clone size is given for some rows only: seen once, a few or many times, or a class if the clone is expanded.

CASSFRGQGNSEKTQYF	TGCGCCAGCAGCTTCAGGGGACAGGGAAACTCGGAGAAGACCCAGTACTTC	TRBJ2-5	TRBV5-1	NA	TRBD1
CASKRQEDEKLFF	TGTGCCAGCAAAAGGCAAGAGGATGAAAAACTGTTTTTT	TRBJ1-4	TRBV28	NA	NA
CASSAGLAGEDTQYF	TGTGCCAGCAGCGCGGGACTAGCGGGAGAAGATACGCAGTATTTT	TRBJ2-3	TRBV7-8	NA	TRBD2
CASSSLSPQETQYF	TGTGCCAGCAGTTCCCTATCGCCCCAAGAGACCCAGTACTTC	TRBJ2-5	TRBV27	NA	NA
CASSSGLLQFF	TGTGCCAGCAGTTCGGGACTTTTGCAGTTCTTC	TRBJ2-1	TRBV28	NA	NA
CASSILTGSTDTQYF	TGTGCCAGTAGTATCCTGACAGGGTCCACAGATACGCAGTATTTT	TRBJ2-3	TRBV19	NA	TRBD1
CASRVDRGQRYEQYF	TGTGCCAGCAGAGTGGACAGGGGGCAAAGGTACGAGCAGTACTTC	TRBJ2-7	TRBV2	NA	TRBD1
CASSFLPDTQYF	TGTGCCAGCAGCTTCCTTCCAGATACGCAGTATTTT	TRBJ2-3	TRBV7-9	NA	NA
CASSLGVGAYEQYF	TGTGCCAGCAGTTTAGGAGTAGGGGCCTACGAGCAGTACTTC	TRBJ2-7	TRBV28	few	NA
CASSLQDTLDTQYF	TGTGCCAGCAGTTTACAGGACACACTGGATACGCAGTATTTT	TRBJ2-3	TRBV28	NA	NA
CASSLGGGPQETQYF	TGTGCCAGCAGTTTAGGTGGCGGGCCCCAAGAGACCCAGTACTTC	TRBJ2-5	TRBV6-5	once	NA
CASSELGSYEQYF	TGTGCCAGCAGTGAACTAGGCTCCTACGAGCAGTACTTC	TRBJ2-7	TRBV6-1	NA	NA
CASSPYSGSWKQETQYF	TGTGCCAGCAGCCCCTATAGCGGGAGTTGGAAACAAGAGACCCAGTACTTC	TRBJ2-5	TRBV9	few	TRBD2
CASSGPSGRVNEQFF	TGTGCCAGCAGTGGCCCAAGCGGGAGGGTAAATGAGCAGTTCTTC	TRBJ2-1	TRBV2	NA	TRBD2
CASSSRLAAYNEQFF	TGTGCCAGCAGCTCTCGACTAGCGGCTTACAATGAGCAGTTCTTC	TRBJ2-1	TRBV7-9	NA	TRBD2
CASSVGRDSLNEQFF	TGTGCCAGCAGCGTAGGGCGGGACAGCCTCAATGAGCAGTTCTTC	TRBJ2-1	TRBV9	NA	NA
CASSFLAASSYNEQFF	TGTGCCAGCAGCTTCTTAGCGGCGAGCTCCTACAATGAGCAGTTCTTC	TRBJ2-1	TRBV5-5	NA	NA
CASSPGVAGPYEQYF	TGTGCCAGCAGCCCTGGGGTAGCGGGGCCCTACGAGCAGTACTTC	TRBJ2-7	TRBV7-9	NA	TRBD2
CASSLAVQSETQYF	TGCGCCAGCAGCTTGGCCGTACAATCGGAGACCCAGTACTTC	TRBJ2-5	TRBV5-1	NA	NA